This TCR beta chain was observed in a study of molecular identifiers for immune sequencing clone quantification. V lost 4 bases, J lost 6 bases, and 20 bases lay in between. The CDR3 has 16 residues. This clonotype was counted a single time. Its antigen is currently unknown. A single base separates this from a much larger clone, so it may be a read error. Using 10%, 30% or 50% RNA, naive CD8 libraries were derived from around 20,000 to 1,000,000 sorted cells. Isolation of naive CD8 T cells was achieved by sorting on a CD8+CD4-CCR7+CD45RA+ phenotype. General observations from the study: Clones carrying above 20 RNA copies accounted for over 99% of effector molecules, under 1% in naive cells.

Methods described previously were used for bulk TCR libraries, and listed TCR primers were applied. TCRdb reprocessed the PCR reads with MiXCR, giving one entry per CDR3 protein. The table includes fewer than 350,000 distinct CDR3 sequences, 20% to 25% detected once. The V gene is TRBV5-3, the J gene TRBJ2-1; D gene unclear. TRBV5-3 is known as an ORF, though its function is uncertain. The source of this sequence is a human donor in good health. Some libraries in this study had Jurkat cell RNA spiked in. The material sequenced was naive CD8+ T cells from blood, with Jurkat cell RNA spiked in. The subset: FACS-sorted CD8+CD4-CCR7+CD45RA+ naive T cells. CDR3 coding DNA: TGTGCCAGAAGCGTCCCTACTATCGGAAGGAGCAATGAGCAGTTCTTC. Translated: CARSVPTIGRSNEQFF.